What follows are 23 T cell receptor beta chains derived from one specimen sequenced in a study of CD8 T cells in ankylosing spondylitis. TCRdb reanalysed the 5' RACE reads using MiXCR and keeps one entry per CDR3 protein. Among 350,000 to 450,000 distinct CDR3 sequences listed, roughly 25% were seen once. Study outcomes and limitations: Within ankylosing spondylitis blood, a TCR beta motif made up of several highly homologous variants appeared to be characteristic.

These receptors' targets are unknown. Sequenced sample: blood, either unsorted or a sorted T cell fraction (not recorded which). All receptors derive from a male donor with ankylosing spondylitis.

The rearrangement joins TRBV12-3 or TRBV12-4 to TRBJ1-2; the D gene is possibly TRBD1 (5 bases). Trimming shortened V by 5 bases and J by 8 bases, and 12 bases separated the two germline ends. This CDR3 is 12 amino acids long. CDR3 amino acids: CASSQTASGYTF. CDR3 in DNA: TGTGCCAGCAGTCAGACAGCGTCGGGCTACACCTTC.

This clonotype was seen only a few times. The gene calls are TRBV20-1 and TRBJ2-1; 12 bases match TRBD1. Germline CDR1 DFQATT, CDR2 SNEGSKA (reference sequence). The CDR3 runs to 15 residues. J gave up 9 bases and V 3 bases, and 9 bases lay outside the gene matches. This CDR3 reads CSASGEGQGAFEQFF. In nucleotides, the CDR3 is TGCAGTGCTAGTGGTGAGGGACAGGGGGCTTTTGAGCAGTTCTTC.

The rearrangement joins TRBV4-2 to TRBJ2-4, with D possibly matching TRBD2 (5 bases). Germline CDR1 and CDR2: LGHNA and YNFKEQ. This CDR3 comprises 14 residues. Trimming left V 3 bases short and J 5 bases short, with 11 bases between. CDR3 in DNA: TGTGCCAGCAGCCATACGAGGGTTGAAAACATTCAGTACTTC. This translates into CASSHTRVENIQYF.

This clonotype was detected a few times. The chain is built from TRBV29-1 and TRBJ1-5; D perhaps matches TRBD1 (6 bases). This CDR3 comprises 13 residues. V lost 6 bases and J lost 7, with 16 bases in between. CDR1 and CDR2 from the germline V gene are SQVTM and ANQGSEA. CDR3 sequence (DNA): TGCAGCGTCCGACAGGCTGGGGGACAGCCCCAGCATTTT. Its protein product is CSVRQAGGQPQHF.

This clonotype was recorded once. The chain employs TRBV7-9 and TRBJ2-4, with 7 bases identical to TRBD2. With V trimmed by 7 bases and J by 0 bases, 6 bases remained unmatched. Germline values: CDR1 SEHNR, CDR2 FQNEAQ (reference sequence). This CDR3 contains 15 residues. CDR3 nucleotides: TGTGCCAGCAAAATTGGGGGGGGAGCCAAAAACATTCAGTACTTC. The encoded protein is CASKIGGGAKNIQYF. Drawing the rest from reference TRBV7-9 and TRBJ2-4, the complete variable domain is DTGVSQNPRHKITKRGQNVTFRCDPISEHNRLYWYRQTLGQGPEFLTYFQNEAQLEKSRLLSDRFSAERPKGSFSTLEIQRTEQGDSAMYLCASKIGGGAKNIQYFGAGTRLSVL.

This clonotype was seen only a few times. The chain has TRBV7-6 and TRBJ1-5, with 9 nucleotides matching TRBD1. CDR1 is SGHVS and CDR2 is FNYEAQ in the germline V gene. This CDR3 has 14 residues. J was trimmed by 8 bases and V by 1 base; bases with no gene match: 3. The CDR3 region has the DNA TGTGCCAGCAGCTTAGGACAGGGGGAAGAGCCCCAGCATTTT. Protein product: CASSLGQGEEPQHF.

The rearrangement uses TRBV29-1 and TRBJ2-3; TRBD1 aligns across 10 bases. Germline V gene lookup returns CDR1 SQVTM and CDR2 ANQGSEA. V lost 6 bases, J lost 3 bases, and 9 bases stayed unmatched. The CDR3 length is 15 residues. CDR3 loop: CSVTDRGFGTDTQYF. CDR3 in DNA: TGCAGCGTGACGGACAGGGGGTTTGGTACAGATACGCAGTATTTT.

This chain connects TRBV20-1 to TRBJ2-5; D may be TRBD2 (5 bases). The CDR3 is 14 amino acids. V was cut by 0 bases and J by 5 bases, with 13 bases left in between. Germline CDR1 reads DFQATT; CDR2 reads SNEGSKA (reference sequence). CDR3 residues: CSARDTPGRETQYF. DNA for the CDR3: TGCAGTGCTAGAGATACGCCGGGAAGGGAGACCCAGTACTTC.

This chain links TRBV24-1 with TRBJ2-2, with 8 bases identical to TRBD1. V lost 6 bases and J lost 4; bases outside the gene matches: 6. Germline CDR1 is KGHDR and CDR2 is SFDVKD. This CDR3 is 15 amino acids long. CDR3 coding DNA: TGTGCCACCAGTCTTCAGGACAGGGCCACCGGGGAGCTGTTTTTT. It translates to CATSLQDRATGELFF.

This clonotype has only a few counts. The gene calls are TRBV5-1 and TRBJ2-3, with TRBD2 identical over 13 bases. The CDR3 consists of 18 residues. Germline assignment: CDR1 SGHRS and CDR2 YFSETQ. Trimming took 3 bases from V and 0 from J; bases not matched to a gene: 7. The CDR3, as DNA: TGCGCCAGCAGCTCGTCCGGGACTAGCGGGACCAGCACAGATACGCAGTATTTT. Amino acids: CASSSSGTSGTSTDTQYF.

The chain couples TRBV20-1 to TRBJ2-2; the match to TRBD2 covers 7 bases. Germline V gene sequence: CDR1 DFQATT, CDR2 SNEGSKA (reference sequence). The J segment lost 4 bases and the V segment lost 4 bases, leaving 9 bases of the junction unmatched. The CDR3 covers 15 residues. CDR3 amino acids: CSATKLGGSTGELFF. CDR3 DNA sequence: TGCAGTGCTACCAAATTGGGGGGGAGCACCGGGGAGCTGTTTTTT.

This clonotype was counted at least ten times. This chain links TRBV25-1 with TRBJ1-2, with a weak D call TRBD1 (5 bases). V was shortened by 7 bases and J by 0 bases, with 15 bases between the two germline ends. The CDR3 runs 15 residues. Looked up from germline, CDR1 is MGHDK and CDR2 is SYGVNS. The CDR3 reads CASTEGVGANYGYTF. CDR3 in DNA: TGTGCCAGCACCGAAGGCGTGGGGGCTAACTATGGCTACACCTTC.

The chain uses TRBV12-3 or TRBV12-4 and TRBJ1-5; D not resolved. CDR3 length equals 13 residues. The V gene lost 2 bases and the J gene lost 3 bases, with 5 bases spanning the gap. The DNA of the CDR3 is TGTGCCAGCAGTTTAACAGCCAATCAGCCCCAGCATTTT. Its protein product is CASSLTANQPQHF.

The genes are TRBV6-6 and TRBJ1-1; 7 bases fit TRBD1. CDR3 length: 13 amino acids. Trimming cost V 6 bases and J 8 bases; bases outside gene matches: 9. Per the germline V gene, CDR1 is MNHNY and CDR2 is SVGAGI (reference sequence). The CDR3 loop is CASSQQATGEAFF. DNA for the CDR3: TGTGCCAGCAGCCAGCAGGCGACAGGGGAAGCTTTCTTT.

CDR3: CASSRTMAGATGKLFF. CDR3 DNA sequence: TGTGCCAGCAGCCGGACCATGGCGGGGGCGACGGGAAAACTGTTTTTT. The chain carries TRBV12-3 or TRBV12-4 and TRBJ1-4, with a tentative D call TRBD1 (6 bases). Deletions cut 6 bases from V and 10 bases from J, with 24 bases between. CDR3 size: 16 residues.

This chain links TRBV7-2 with TRBJ2-2, with unresolved D. The V and J ends lost 1 base and 6 bases respectively, with 12 bases between them. CDR1 is SGHTA and CDR2 is FQGNSA in the germline V gene. This CDR3 region has 15 residues. CDR3: CASSLGLGFPGELFF. Written as DNA, the CDR3 is TGTGCCAGCAGCTTAGGACTTGGTTTCCCCGGGGAGCTGTTTTTT.

The chain uses TRBV27 and TRBJ2-3, with TRBD2 matching 7 bases. The germline gives CDR1 MNHEY, CDR2 SMNVEV (reference sequence). After removal of 6 bases from V and 2 bases from J, the junction contained 8 bases not matched to a gene. The CDR3 contains 15 residues. This CDR3 is CASSPGGYFTDTQYF. CDR3 sequence (DNA): TGTGCCAGCAGCCCCGGGGGGTACTTCACAGATACGCAGTATTTT.

A few counts support this clonotype. The CDR3 spells CSASDPRGGTGELFF. The CDR3 DNA reads TGCAGTGCTAGCGACCCTCGAGGGGGGACTGGGGAGCTGTTTTTT. The gene calls are TRBV20-1 and TRBJ2-2, with D perhaps assigned TRBD1 or TRBD2 (6 bases each). CDR3 length equals 15 residues. The germline V gene has CDR1 DFQATT and CDR2 SNEGSKA (reference sequence). The V end was cut by 3 bases, the J end by 8 bases, with 19 bases between.

V gene TRBV28 combines with J gene TRBJ2-1; perhaps TRBD2 as D (6 bases). The CDR3 consists of 14 residues. CDR1 is MDHEN and CDR2 is SYDVKM in the germline V gene. V lost 8 bases and J 4 bases, leaving 15 bases between the germline ends. This CDR3 is CASGIVAEYNEQFF. The CDR3, as DNA: TGTGCCAGCGGTATAGTAGCGGAGTACAATGAGCAGTTCTTC. The full variable domain, rest sourced from reference TRBV28 and TRBJ2-1, is DVKVTQSSRYLVKRTGEKVFLECVQDMDHENMFWYRQDPGLGLRLIYFSYDVKMKEKGDIPEGYSVSREKKERFSLILESASTNQTSMYLCASGIVAEYNEQFFGPGTRLTVL.

The chain has TRBV11-2 and TRBJ1-2; D is ambiguous. Trimming removed 7 bases at V and 7 bases at J, with 25 bases between. This CDR3 is built from 16 residues. Germline CDR1 and CDR2: SGHAT and FQNNGV. The CDR3 loop is CASNPSWEPLASGYTF. The DNA of the CDR3 is TGTGCCAGCAACCCCTCGTGGGAACCACTAGCGAGTGGCTACACCTTC.

The V call is TRBV20-1, the J call TRBJ1-3; TRBD1 matches at 7 bases. This CDR3 contains 15 residues. Germline V gene sequence: CDR1 DFQATT, CDR2 SNEGSKA (reference sequence). With V trimmed by 0 bases and J by 2 bases, 4 bases remained unmatched. This CDR3 reads CSARDEQGPGNTIYF. As DNA, the CDR3 is TGCAGTGCTAGAGATGAACAGGGGCCTGGAAACACCATATATTTT.

V gene TRBV20-1 combines with J gene TRBJ2-2, with D possibly matching TRBD2 (7 bases). The ends were cut back, 5 bases at V and 5 bases at J, with 18 bases in the middle. CDR1 and CDR2 (germline): DFQATT, SNEGSKA (reference sequence). The CDR3 length is 15 residues. The CDR3 sequence: CSALGPGGATGELFF. The CDR3 nucleotides are TGCAGTGCTCTTGGGCCGGGGGGCGCAACCGGGGAGCTGTTTTTT.

This clonotype was picked up a small number of times. V and J are TRBV29-1 and TRBJ2-7, with 8 bases matching TRBD1. Germline CDR1 reads SQVTM; CDR2 reads ANQGSEA. Trimming at V came to 7 bases and at J to 7 bases, leaving 9 bases not matched to a gene. This CDR3 is 12 amino acids long. CDR3 residues: CSAVDRAGEQYV. The DNA for the CDR3 is TGCAGCGCGGTGGACAGGGCTGGAGAGCAGTACGTC.